This T cell receptor beta chain was identified during a study of T cell responses to AZD1222 COVID-19 vaccine. This clone appeared once. Its antigen is unknown. The CDR3 spans 14 residues. V shed 3 bases, J shed 4 bases, and the junction held 7 bases outside the gene matches. Germline assignment: CDR1 SGDLS and CDR2 YYNGEE. Here immunoSEQ multiplex PCR was the method, and the copy in TCRdb shows in-frame clones only, minus some. The sample lists roughly 70,000 clones, about 85% seen once, with 20% in the top ten. The study's findings and limits: Donors skewed white British and female; clonal diversity was possibly underestimated.

The chain is built from TRBV9 and TRBJ2-7; 7 nucleotides agree with TRBD1. The source of this sequence is an adult in good health. The sequences come from peripheral blood, collected on day 0 of AZD1222 vaccination. In DNA form, the CDR3 reads TGTGCCAGCAGCGCGCCGGGACAGCAGTACGAGCAGTACTTC. Its translation is CASSAPGQQYEQYF.